Below, 2 T cell receptor beta chains from the same sample are listed, as sequenced in a study of T cells in Graves' hyperthyroidism and ophthalmopathy. Amplification yielded TCR beta CDR3 regions, with RNA transcripts as the source. HTBI primers were the set used in a first-round RT-PCR of the TCR CDR3. MiXCR was run by TCRdb on the multiplex PCR reads, yielding one entry per CDR3 protein. This sample has some 580,000 distinct CDR3 sequences, with more than 15% found just once. The source material was blood. These receptors were taken from a woman between 35 and 50 years old with Graves' ophthalmopathy.

The rearrangement joins TRBV30 to TRBJ1-6; TRBD1 matches 8 bases. From germline, CDR1 is GTSNPN and CDR2 SVGIG (reference sequence). The V and J ends lost 3 bases and 7 bases, in that order; junction bases with no gene match: 5. CDR3 size: 14 residues. Here the CDR3 DNA reads TGTGCCTGGAGAGGACAGGGAGTGAATTCACCCCTCCACTTT. Translation: CAWRGQGVNSPLHF.

A word on this clonotype: A read error may account for a junction end that differs from germline. The chain couples TRBV20-1 to TRBJ2-5; 9 bases are shared with TRBD1. The germline V gene has CDR1 DFQATT and CDR2 SNEGSKA (reference sequence). The CDR3 extends over 13 amino acids. The CDR3 reads CSARDPGTGLWHF. The DNA for the CDR3 is TGCAGTGCTAGAGATCCCGGGACAGGGCTTTGGCACTTC.